Below, 8 T cell receptor beta chains from the same sample are listed, as sequenced in a study of blood T cell repertoires in COVID-19. Only in-frame clones appear in the TCRdb table, and some are missing; sequencing was by immunoSEQ multiplex PCR. Of roughly 150,000 clones listed, around four fifths were seen once; the top ten hold more than 5%. The source material was PBMCs or T cells enriched from blood (not recorded which). The receptor set was obtained from a woman in her forties who had recovered from COVID-19.

V gene TRBV9 combines with J gene TRBJ1-2, with D hard to call. Germline V gene data show CDR1 as SGDLS and CDR2 as YYNGEE. The CDR3 covers 13 residues. V was clipped by 3 bases and J by 2 bases, with 8 bases between them. The CDR3 DNA is TGTGCCAGCAGCGCGGTACCAAACTATGGCTACACCTTC. Its translation: CASSAVPNYGYTF.

This clone was counted once. V usage is TRBV4-1 and J usage is TRBJ2-1; TRBD2 matches at 10 bases. Trimming cost V 1 base and J 10 bases; bases outside gene matches: 10. The CDR3 spans 16 residues. Germline V CDR1 and CDR2: MGHRA, YSYEKL. In DNA form, the CDR3 reads TGCGCCAGCAGCCAAGGTCGGCAGCGGGAGGGGGCCGAGCAGTTCTTC. Amino acid sequence: CASSQGRQREGAEQFF.

V gene TRBV5-6 combines with J gene TRBJ1-5, with a tentative D call TRBD1 (5 bases). The CDR3 runs 14 residues. Trimming removed 4 bases from V and 5 bases from J, with 13 bases in between. Germline CDR1 is SGHDT and CDR2 is YYEEEE. Here the CDR3 DNA reads TGTGCCAGCAGCCTTGCGGGGCGGCATCAGCCCCAGCATTTT. Protein: CASSLAGRHQPQHF.

The chain has TRBV4-2 and TRBJ1-1, with no clear D. Germline V gene data show CDR1 as LGHNA and CDR2 as YNFKEQ. There are 13 residues in the CDR3. V lost 1 base, J lost 1 base, and 4 bases lay in between. The CDR3 DNA reads as TGTGCCAGCAGCCAAGGCGGGAACACTGAAGCTTTCTTT. This codes for CASSQGGNTEAFF.

The chain is built from TRBV5-1 and TRBJ2-6; 7 nucleotides match TRBD1. CDR1 and CDR2 (germline): SGHRS, YFSETQ. The CDR3 has 14 residues. The CDR3 nucleotides read TGCGCTAGTACAGGGGTATCTGGGGCCAACGTCCTGACTTTC. This sequence encodes CASTGVSGANVLTF.

The V call is TRBV2, the J call TRBJ2-5, with 8 bases fitting TRBD2. The CDR3 totals 15 residues. V dropped 6 bases and J dropped 5; count of bases not matched to a gene: 11. Germline lookup yields CDR1 SNHLY and CDR2 FYNNEI. CDR3 sequence reads: CASRRISGSSETQYF. DNA for the CDR3: TGTGCCAGCAGACGAATAAGCGGGAGTTCGGAGACCCAGTACTTC.

This chain connects TRBV6-5 to TRBJ2-7, with a tentative D call TRBD1 (5 bases). In germline, CDR1 is MNHEY, CDR2 SVGAGI. V shed 6 bases and J shed 2 bases, with 17 bases lying between them. The CDR3 is 15 amino acids. The CDR3 nucleotides read TGTGCCAGCAGCCCCTTCGAAGGGGCGGCCTACGAGCAGTACTTC. Translation: CASSPFEGAAYEQYF.

The genes are TRBV18 and TRBJ1-4, with 11 bases identical to TRBD1. Germline CDR1 is KGHSH and CDR2 is LQKENI. This CDR3 has 16 amino acids. V shed 0 bases and J 6 bases; nucleotides not matched to a gene: 3. The CDR3 region is CASSPPRTGGDEKLFF. CDR3 DNA sequence: TGTGCCAGCTCACCACCCCGGACAGGGGGCGATGAAAAACTGTTTTTT.